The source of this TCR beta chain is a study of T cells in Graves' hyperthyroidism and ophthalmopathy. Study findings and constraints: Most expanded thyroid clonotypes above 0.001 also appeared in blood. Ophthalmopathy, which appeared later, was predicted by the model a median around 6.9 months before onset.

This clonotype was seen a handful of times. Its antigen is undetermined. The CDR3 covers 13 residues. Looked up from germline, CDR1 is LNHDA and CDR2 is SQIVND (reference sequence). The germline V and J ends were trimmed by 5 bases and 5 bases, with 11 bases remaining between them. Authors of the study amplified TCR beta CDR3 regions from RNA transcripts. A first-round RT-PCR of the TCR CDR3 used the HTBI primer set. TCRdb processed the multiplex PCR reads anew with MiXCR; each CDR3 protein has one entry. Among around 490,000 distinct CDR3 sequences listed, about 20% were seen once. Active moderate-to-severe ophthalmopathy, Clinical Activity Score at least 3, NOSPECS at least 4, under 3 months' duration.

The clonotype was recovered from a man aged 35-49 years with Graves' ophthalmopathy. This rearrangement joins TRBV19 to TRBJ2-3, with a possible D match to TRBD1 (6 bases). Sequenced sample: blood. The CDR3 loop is CASSDTGLDTQYF. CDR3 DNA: TGTGCCAGTAGTGACACAGGGTTAGATACGCAGTATTTT.